This TCR beta chain was observed in a study of siplizumab effects on memory and regulatory T cells. General observations from the study: Siplizumab led to significantly less abundant alloreactive sequences that could be traced back to unstimulated CD4+ memory cells. A minor fraction of alloreactive clones, and no more, mapped to unstimulated subsets.

This table comes from immunoSEQ multiplex PCR, and its TCRdb copy is limited to in-frame clones, with some not included. The sample records roughly 70,000 clones, 90% to 95% being singletons. Remarks on this clone: Its specificity is not known.

V was clipped by 6 bases and J by 0 bases, with 8 bases between them. The CDR3 length is 14 residues. Germline V CDR1 and CDR2: ENHRY, SYGVKD. The sample consisted of CD8+ T cells sorted from blood. The gene calls are TRBV10-3 and TRBJ2-2; tentatively, D is TRBD1 (6 bases). The clonotype originates from a human donor in good health. The CDR3 region has the DNA TGTGCCATCAGGGCAGGGGCGAACACCGGGGAGCTGTTTTTT. Encoded protein: CAIRAGANTGELFF.